This T cell receptor beta chain appears in the sequencing data of a study of blood T cell repertoires in COVID-19. Study as a whole: Samples taken during acute and convalescent COVID-19 were collected in the United States, Italy and Spain. Sample material is recorded as cDNA or gDNA derived from T cells, B-cell-depleted T cells, or PBMCs.

This clone has only one observation. Method: immunoSEQ multiplex PCR; TCRdb's copy keeps in-frame clones and lacks some. The sample records about 130,000 clones, roughly 90% being singletons. Recovered status applied to Cohort 3 donors who had two consecutive negative PCRs. It also applied to those with clearance or with symptom resolution. This sequence was found in a man in his forties or fifties who had recovered from COVID-19. Specimen: PBMCs or T cells enriched from blood (not recorded which).

CDR3 nucleotides: TGTGCCAGCAGCGGGCCGGGAGCTATTAATGAAAAACTGTTTTTT. It translates to CASSGPGAINEKLFF. The rearrangement uses TRBV5-6 and TRBJ1-4; D is uncertain. The CDR3 extends over 15 amino acids. The V end was cut by 4 bases, the J end by 4 bases, with 14 bases between. The V gene's germline CDR1 is SGHDT and CDR2 YYEEEE.